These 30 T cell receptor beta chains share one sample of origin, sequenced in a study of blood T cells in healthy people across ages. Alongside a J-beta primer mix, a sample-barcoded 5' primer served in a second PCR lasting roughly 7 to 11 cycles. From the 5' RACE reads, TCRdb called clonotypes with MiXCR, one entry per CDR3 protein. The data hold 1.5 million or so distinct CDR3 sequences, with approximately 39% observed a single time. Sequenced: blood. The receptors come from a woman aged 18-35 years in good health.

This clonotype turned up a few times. The CDR3 DNA follows: TGTGCCAGCTCATTGGCTAGAGGTGGAGGACAGGTCCGCGAGCAGTACTTC. Translated: CASSLARGGGQVREQYF. V and J are TRBV18 and TRBJ2-5, with 7 bases lining up with TRBD1. The J call may not be correct, given that the DNA end is closer to TRBJ2-7. Germline loops: CDR1 KGHSH, CDR2 LQKENI. The CDR3 sequence is 17 residues long.

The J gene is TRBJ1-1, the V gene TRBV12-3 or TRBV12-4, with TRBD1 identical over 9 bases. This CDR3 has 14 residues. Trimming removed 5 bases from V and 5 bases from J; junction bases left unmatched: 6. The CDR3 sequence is CASSEGQGPTEAFF. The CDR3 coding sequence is TGTGCCAGCAGTGAGGGACAGGGACCAACTGAAGCTTTCTTT.

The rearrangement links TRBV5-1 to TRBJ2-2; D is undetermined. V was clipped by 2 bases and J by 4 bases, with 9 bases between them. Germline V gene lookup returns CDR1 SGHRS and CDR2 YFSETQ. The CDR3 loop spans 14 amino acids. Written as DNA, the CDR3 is TGCGCCAGCAGCTTTATCGAGAGCACCGGGGAGCTGTTTTTT. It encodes CASSFIESTGELFF.

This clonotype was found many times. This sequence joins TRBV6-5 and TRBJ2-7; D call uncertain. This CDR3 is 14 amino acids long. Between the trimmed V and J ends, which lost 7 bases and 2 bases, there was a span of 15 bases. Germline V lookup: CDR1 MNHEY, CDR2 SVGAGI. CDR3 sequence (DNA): TGTGCCAGCACCCAAGGCGGCGCTACCTACGAGCAGTACTTC. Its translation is CASTQGGATYEQYF.

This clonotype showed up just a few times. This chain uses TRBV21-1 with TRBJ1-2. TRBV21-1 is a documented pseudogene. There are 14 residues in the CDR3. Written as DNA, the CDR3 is TGTGCCAGCAGCAAAGCGCGGGGAAACTATGGCTACACCTTC. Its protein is CASSKARGNYGYTF.

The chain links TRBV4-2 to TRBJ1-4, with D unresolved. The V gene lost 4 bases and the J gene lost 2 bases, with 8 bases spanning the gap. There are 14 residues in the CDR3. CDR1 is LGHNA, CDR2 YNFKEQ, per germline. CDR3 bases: TGTGCCAGCAGCCGCGCGCCCACTAATGAAAAACTGTTTTTT. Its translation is CASSRAPTNEKLFF.

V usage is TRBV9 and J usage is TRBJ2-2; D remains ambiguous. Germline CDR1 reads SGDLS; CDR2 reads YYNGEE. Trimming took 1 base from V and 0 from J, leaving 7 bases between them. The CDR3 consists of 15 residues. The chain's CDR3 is CASSVTASNTGELFF. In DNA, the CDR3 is TGTGCCAGCAGCGTAACAGCTTCGAACACCGGGGAGCTGTTTTTT.

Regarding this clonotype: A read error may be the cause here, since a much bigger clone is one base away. The CDR3 sequence: CASGLASYGYTF. For the CDR3, the DNA is TGTGCCAGCGGCTTAGCGAGCTATGGCTACACCTTC. The chain employs TRBV7-9 and TRBJ1-2, with D unresolved. This CDR3 spans 12 amino acids. Looked up from germline, CDR1 is SEHNR and CDR2 is FQNEAQ (reference sequence).

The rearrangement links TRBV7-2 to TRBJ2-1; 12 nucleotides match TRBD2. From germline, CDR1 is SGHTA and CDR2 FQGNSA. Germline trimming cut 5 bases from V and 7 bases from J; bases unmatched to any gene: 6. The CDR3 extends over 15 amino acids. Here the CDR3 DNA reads TGTGCCAGCAGCCCTAGCGGGGGGGCCATAAATGAGCAGTTCTTC. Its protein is CASSPSGGAINEQFF.

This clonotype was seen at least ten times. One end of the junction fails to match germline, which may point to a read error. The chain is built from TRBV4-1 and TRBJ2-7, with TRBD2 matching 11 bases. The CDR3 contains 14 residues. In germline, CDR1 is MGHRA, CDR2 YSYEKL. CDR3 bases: TGTGCCAGCAGCCAAGGGACTAGCGGATACGAGCAGTACTTC. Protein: CASSQGTSGYEQYF.

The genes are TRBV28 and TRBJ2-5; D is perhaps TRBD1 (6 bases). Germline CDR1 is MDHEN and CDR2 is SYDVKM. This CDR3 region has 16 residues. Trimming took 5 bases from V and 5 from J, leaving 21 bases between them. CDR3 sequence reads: CASSPPGHPGTETQYF. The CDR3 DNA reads TGTGCCAGCAGTCCGCCGGGACACCCAGGAACGGAGACCCAGTACTTC. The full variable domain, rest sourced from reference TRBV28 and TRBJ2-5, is DVKVTQSSRYLVKRTGEKVFLECVQDMDHENMFWYRQDPGLGLRLIYFSYDVKMKEKGDIPEGYSVSREKKERFSLILESASTNQTSMYLCASSPPGHPGTETQYFGPGTRLLVL.

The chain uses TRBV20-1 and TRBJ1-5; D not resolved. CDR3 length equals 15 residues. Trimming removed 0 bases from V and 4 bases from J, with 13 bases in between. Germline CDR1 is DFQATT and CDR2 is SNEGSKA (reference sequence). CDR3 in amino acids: CSARDATSPNQPQHF. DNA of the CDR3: TGCAGTGCTAGAGATGCGACATCCCCTAATCAGCCCCAGCATTTT.

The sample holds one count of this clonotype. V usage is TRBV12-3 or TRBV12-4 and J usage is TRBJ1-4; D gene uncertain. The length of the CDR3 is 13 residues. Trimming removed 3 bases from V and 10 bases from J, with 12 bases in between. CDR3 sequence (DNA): TGTGCCAGCAGTTTGTCGGGGATGGGAAAACTGTTTTTT. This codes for CASSLSGMGKLFF.

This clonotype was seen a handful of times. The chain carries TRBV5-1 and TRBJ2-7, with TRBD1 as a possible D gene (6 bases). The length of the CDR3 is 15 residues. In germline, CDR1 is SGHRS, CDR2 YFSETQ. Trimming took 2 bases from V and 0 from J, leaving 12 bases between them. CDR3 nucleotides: TGCGCCAGCAGCTTCTTTCTGGACAGCTCCTACGAGCAGTACTTC. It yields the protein CASSFFLDSSYEQYF.

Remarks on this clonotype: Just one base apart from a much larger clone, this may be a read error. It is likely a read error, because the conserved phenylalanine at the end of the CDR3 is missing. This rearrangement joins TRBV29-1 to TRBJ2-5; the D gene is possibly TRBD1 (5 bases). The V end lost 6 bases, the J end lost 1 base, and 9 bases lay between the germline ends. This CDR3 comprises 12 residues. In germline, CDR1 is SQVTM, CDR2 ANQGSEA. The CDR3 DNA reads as TGCAGCGTGACAGATTTCCAAGAGACCCAGTACTTA. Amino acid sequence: CSVTDFQETQYL.

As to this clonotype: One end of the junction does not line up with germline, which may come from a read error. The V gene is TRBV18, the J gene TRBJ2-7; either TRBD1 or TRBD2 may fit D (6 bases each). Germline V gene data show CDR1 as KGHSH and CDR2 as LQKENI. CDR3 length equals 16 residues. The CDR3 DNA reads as TGTGCCGGCTCACCCCTCTATAAGGGGGGTAACCACGAGCAGTACTTC. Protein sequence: CAGSPLYKGGNHEQYF. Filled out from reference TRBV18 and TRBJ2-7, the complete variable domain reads NAGVMQNPRHLVRRRGQEARLRCSPMKGHSHVYWYRQLPEEGLKFMVYLQKENIIDESGMPKERFSAEFPKEGPSILRIQQVVRGDSAAYFCAGSPLYKGGNHEQYFGPGTRLTVT.

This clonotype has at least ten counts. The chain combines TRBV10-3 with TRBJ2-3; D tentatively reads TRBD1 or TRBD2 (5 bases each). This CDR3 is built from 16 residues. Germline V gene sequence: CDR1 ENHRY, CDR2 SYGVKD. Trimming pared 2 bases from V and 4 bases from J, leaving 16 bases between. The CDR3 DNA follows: TGTGCCATCAGTGAGAATATTGGTACGGGGCCAGATACGCAGTATTTT. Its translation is CAISENIGTGPDTQYF.

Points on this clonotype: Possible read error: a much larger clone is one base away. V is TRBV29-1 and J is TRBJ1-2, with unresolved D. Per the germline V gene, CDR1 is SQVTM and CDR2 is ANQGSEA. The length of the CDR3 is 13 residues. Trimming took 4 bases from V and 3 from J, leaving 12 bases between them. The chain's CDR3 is CSVGVIGYYGYTF. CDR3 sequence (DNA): TGCAGCGTTGGGGTGATAGGGTACTATGGCTACACCTTC.

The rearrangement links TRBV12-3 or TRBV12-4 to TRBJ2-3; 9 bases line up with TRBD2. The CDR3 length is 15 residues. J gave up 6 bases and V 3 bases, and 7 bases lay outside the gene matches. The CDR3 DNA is TGTGCCAGCAGTTTGTGGCTAGCGGGGTTGGATACGCAGTATTTT. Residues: CASSLWLAGLDTQYF.

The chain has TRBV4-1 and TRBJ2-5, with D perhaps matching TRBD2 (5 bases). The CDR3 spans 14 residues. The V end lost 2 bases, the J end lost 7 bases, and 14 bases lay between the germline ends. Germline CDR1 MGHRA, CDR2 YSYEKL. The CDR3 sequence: CASSQSRAGGTQYF. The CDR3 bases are TGCGCCAGCAGCCAATCGAGGGCAGGAGGGACCCAGTACTTC.

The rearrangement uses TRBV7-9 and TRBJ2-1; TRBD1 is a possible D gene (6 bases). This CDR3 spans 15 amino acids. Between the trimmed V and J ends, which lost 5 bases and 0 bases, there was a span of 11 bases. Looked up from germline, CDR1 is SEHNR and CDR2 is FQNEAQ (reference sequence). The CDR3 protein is CASSPDRISYNEQFF. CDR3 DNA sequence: TGTGCCAGCAGCCCCGACAGGATCTCCTACAATGAGCAGTTCTTC.

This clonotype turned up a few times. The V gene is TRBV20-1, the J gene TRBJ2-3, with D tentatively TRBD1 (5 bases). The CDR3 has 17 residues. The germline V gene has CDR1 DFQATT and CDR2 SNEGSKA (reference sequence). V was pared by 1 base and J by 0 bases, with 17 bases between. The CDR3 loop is CSARGVGTGRSTDTQYF. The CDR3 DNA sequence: TGCAGTGCTAGAGGAGTCGGTACAGGCCGTAGCACAGATACGCAGTATTTT.

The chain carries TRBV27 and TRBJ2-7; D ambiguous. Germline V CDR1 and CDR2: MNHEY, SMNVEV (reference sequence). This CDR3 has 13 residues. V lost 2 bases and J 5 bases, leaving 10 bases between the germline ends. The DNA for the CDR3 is TGTGCCAGCAGTTTAGCGAGAGCCCACGAGCAGTACTTC. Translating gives CASSLARAHEQYF.

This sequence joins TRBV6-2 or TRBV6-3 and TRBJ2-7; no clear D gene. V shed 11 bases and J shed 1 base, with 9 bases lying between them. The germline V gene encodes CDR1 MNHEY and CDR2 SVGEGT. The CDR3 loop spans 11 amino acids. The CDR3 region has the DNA TGTGCCGTAAGGGATTCCTACGAGCAGTACTTC. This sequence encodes CAVRDSYEQYF.

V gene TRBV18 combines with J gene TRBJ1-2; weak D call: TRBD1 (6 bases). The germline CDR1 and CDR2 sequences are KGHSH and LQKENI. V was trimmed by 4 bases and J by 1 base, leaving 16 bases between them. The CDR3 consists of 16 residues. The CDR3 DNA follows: TGTGCCAGCTCACGCGCCGGGACACGGAATAACTATGGCTACACCTTC. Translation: CASSRAGTRNNYGYTF.

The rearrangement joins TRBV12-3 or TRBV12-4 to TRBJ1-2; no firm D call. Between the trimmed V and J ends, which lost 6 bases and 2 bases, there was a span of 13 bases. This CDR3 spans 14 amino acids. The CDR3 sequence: CASSISPSNYGYTF. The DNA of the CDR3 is TGTGCCAGCAGCATAAGCCCCAGCAACTATGGCTACACCTTC.

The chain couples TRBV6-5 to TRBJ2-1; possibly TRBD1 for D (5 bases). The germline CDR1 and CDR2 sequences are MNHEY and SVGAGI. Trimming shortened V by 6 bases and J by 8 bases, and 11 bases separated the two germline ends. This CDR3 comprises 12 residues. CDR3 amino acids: CASRNRWDEQFF. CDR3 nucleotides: TGTGCCAGCAGAAACAGGTGGGATGAGCAGTTCTTC.

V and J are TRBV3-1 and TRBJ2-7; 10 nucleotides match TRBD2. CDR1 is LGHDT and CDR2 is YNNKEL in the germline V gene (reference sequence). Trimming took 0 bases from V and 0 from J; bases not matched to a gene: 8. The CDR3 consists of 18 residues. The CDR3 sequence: CASSQDASGGLSSYEQYF. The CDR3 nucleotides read TGTGCCAGCAGCCAAGATGCTAGCGGGGGTCTAAGCTCCTACGAGCAGTACTTC.

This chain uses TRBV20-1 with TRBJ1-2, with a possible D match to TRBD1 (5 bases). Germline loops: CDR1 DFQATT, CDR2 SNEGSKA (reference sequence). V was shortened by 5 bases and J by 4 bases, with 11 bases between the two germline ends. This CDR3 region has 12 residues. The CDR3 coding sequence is TGCAGTGCTCCCCAGGGTCGCTATGGCTACACCTTC. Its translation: CSAPQGRYGYTF.

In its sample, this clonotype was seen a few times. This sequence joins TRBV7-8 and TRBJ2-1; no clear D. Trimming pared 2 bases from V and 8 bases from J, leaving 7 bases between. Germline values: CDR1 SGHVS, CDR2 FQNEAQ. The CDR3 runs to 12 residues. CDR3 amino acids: CASSLQSYEQFF. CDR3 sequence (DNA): TGTGCCAGCAGCTTACAGAGCTATGAGCAGTTCTTC.